This T cell receptor beta chain originates from a study of metastatic and nonmetastatic thyroid tumors. Background on the study: Thyroid patients, malignant and benign, had repertoires compared across blood and tumor or nodule tissue. Study observations and caveats: It was reportedly found that TCR beta diversity was significantly higher in malignant thyroid tumors than in benign nodules, a difference seen in both blood and tumor samples.

Of note for this clone: Its cognate antigen is unknown.

Under the authors' procedure: For papillary thyroid cancer, a distant-metastasis classifier was constructed from CDR3 differences observed across clinicopathological groups. MiXCR was used by TCRdb to re-call the PCR reads. TCRdb's processing, not the authors', yielded these V and J calls. The sample includes under 20,000 clones, approximately 22% of them seen just once. Each patient came to thyroid surgery without any prior treatment (of any kind). This CDR3 is built from 12 residues. Trimming cost V 3 bases and J 4 bases, with 7 bases left between them. CDR1 and CDR2 (germline): SGHAT, FQNNGV. The receptor was derived from a female donor with papillary thyroid cancer or a benign thyroid nodule (not recorded which). Some clones in this sample may be carry-over from other donors' samples. Sample: adjacent normal tissue. The genes are TRBV11-2 and TRBJ2-7; D perhaps matches TRBD1 (5 bases). CDR3 nucleotides: TGTGCCAGCAGCTTTTCAGGGTACGAGCAGTACTTC. Translation gives CASSFSGYEQYF.